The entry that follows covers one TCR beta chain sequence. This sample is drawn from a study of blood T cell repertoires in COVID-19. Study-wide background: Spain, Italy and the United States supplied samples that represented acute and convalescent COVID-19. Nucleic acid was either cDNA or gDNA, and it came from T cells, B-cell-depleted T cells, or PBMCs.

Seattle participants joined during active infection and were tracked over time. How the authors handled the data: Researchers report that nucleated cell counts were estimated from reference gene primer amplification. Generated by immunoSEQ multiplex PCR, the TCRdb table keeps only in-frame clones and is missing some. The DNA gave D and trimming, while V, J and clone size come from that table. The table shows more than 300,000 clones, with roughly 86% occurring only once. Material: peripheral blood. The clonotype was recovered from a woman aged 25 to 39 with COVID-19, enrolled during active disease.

The CDR3 DNA sequence: TGCAGCGTTTTCCTTTTAGGGACTAGCAACTACGAGCAGTACTTC. Amino acid sequence: CSVFLLGTSNYEQYF. The chain recombines TRBV29-1 with TRBJ2-7, with TRBD2 matching 9 bases. With V trimmed by 5 bases and J by 3 bases, 11 bases remained unmatched. The CDR3 is 15 residues long. Germline assignment: CDR1 SQVTM and CDR2 ANQGSEA.